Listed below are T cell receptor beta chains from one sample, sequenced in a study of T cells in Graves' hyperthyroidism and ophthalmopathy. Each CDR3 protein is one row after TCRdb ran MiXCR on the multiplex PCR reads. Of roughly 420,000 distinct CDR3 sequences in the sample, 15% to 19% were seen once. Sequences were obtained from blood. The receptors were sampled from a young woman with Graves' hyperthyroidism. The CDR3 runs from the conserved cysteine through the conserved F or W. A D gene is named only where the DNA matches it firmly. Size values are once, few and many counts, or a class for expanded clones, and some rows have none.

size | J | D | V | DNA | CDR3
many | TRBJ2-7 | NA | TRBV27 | TGTGCCAGCAGTAACGTACCTGGGTACGAGCAGTACTTC | CASSNVPGYEQYF
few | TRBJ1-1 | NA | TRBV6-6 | TGTACCAGCAGTTACTCCACGGCACAGATGAACACTGAAGCTTTCTTT | CTSSYSTAQMNTEAFF
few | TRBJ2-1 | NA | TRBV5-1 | TGCGCCAGCAGGGGCGGCCTTTCCTACAATGAGCAGTTCTTC | CASRGGLSYNEQFF
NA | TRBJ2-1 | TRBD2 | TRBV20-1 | TGCAGTGCTGGGGGACTAGCGGGGTCCAATGAGCAGTTCTTC | CSAGGLAGSNEQFF
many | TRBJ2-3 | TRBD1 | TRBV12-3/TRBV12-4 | TGTGCCAGCAGCCGGGACAGGGTTAGCACAGATACGCAGTATTTT | CASSRDRVSTDTQYF
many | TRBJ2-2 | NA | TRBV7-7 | TGTGCTAGCAGCAACGGACGGGCGAACACCGGGGAGCTGTTTTTT | CASSNGRANTGELFF
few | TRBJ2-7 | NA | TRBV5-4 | TGTGCCAGCAGCCTCGGGTCTCTCGTGACCGAGCAGTACTTC | CASSLGSLVTEQYF
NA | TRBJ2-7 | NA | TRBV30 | TGTGCCTGGACCCAACTTACCTACGAGCAGTACTTC | CAWTQLTYEQYF
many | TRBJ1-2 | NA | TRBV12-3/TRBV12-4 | TGTGCCAGCAGTTCGGGACCGCCCTATGGCTACACCTTC | CASSSGPPYGYTF
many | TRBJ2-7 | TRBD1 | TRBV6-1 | TGTGCCAGCAGTGCCCAGGGACAGGGGGCGAGGAACGAGCAGTACTTC | CASSAQGQGARNEQYF
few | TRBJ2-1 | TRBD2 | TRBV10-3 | TGTGCCATCAGCGAGTTCGCGGGACTAGCGGGTGAGCAGTTCTTC | CAISEFAGLAGEQFF
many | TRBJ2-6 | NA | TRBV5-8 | TGTGCCAGCAGCTTGGGTGGTCAGGGGGGCTTTGGGGCCAACGTCCTGACTTTC | CASSLGGQGGFGANVLTF
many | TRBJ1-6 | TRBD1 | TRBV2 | TGTGCCAGCAGACGGACAGGGACCTATAATTCACCCCTCCACTTT | CASRRTGTYNSPLHF
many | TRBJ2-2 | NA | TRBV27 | TGTGCCAGCAAGAACTCGAACACCGGGGAGCTGTTTTTT | CASKNSNTGELFF
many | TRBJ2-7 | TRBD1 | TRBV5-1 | TGCGCCAGCAGCTTTCCCTCCGGGGGGACAGGGTACGAGCAGTACTTC | CASSFPSGGTGYEQYF
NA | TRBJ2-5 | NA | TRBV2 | TGTGCCAGCAGTGTTGGCCTAGCTGGGGAGACCCAGTACTTC | CASSVGLAGETQYF